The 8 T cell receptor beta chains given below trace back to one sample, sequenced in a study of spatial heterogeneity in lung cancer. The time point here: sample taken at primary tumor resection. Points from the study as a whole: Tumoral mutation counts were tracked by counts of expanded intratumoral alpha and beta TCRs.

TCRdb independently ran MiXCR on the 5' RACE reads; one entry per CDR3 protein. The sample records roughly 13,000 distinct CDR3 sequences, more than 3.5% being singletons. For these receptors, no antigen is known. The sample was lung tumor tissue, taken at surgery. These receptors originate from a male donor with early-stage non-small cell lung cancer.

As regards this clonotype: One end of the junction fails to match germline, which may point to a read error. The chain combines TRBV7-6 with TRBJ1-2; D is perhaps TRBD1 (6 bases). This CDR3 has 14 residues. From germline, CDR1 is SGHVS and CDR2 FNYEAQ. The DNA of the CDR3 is TGTGCCAGCAGCCCAAACAGGGCAGGAGATGGCGACACCTTC. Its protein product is CASSPNRAGDGDTF.

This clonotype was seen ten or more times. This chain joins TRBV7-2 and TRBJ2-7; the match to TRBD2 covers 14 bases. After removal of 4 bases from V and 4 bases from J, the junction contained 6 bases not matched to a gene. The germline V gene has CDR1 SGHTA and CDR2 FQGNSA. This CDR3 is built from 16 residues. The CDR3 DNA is TGTGCCAGCAGCTCCGCGACTAGCGGGGGGGGTTACGAGCAGTACGTC. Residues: CASSSATSGGGYEQYV.

As DNA, the CDR3 is TGTGCCACCAGCAGAAGGAGGGCCGTCCAAGAGACCCAGTACTTC. This sequence encodes CATSRRRAVQETQYF. The V gene is TRBV15, the J gene TRBJ2-5, with D perhaps TRBD2 (6 bases). Germline loops: CDR1 LNHNV, CDR2 YYDKDF (reference sequence). The CDR3 totals 15 residues. Trimming left V 2 bases short and J 1 base short, with 11 bases between.

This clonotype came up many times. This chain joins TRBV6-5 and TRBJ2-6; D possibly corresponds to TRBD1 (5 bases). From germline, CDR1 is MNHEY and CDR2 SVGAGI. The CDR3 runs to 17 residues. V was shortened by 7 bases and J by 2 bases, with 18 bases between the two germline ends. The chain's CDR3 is CASTFTGMGPGANVLTF. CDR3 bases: TGTGCCAGCACGTTTACCGGAATGGGGCCTGGGGCCAACGTCCTGACTTTC.

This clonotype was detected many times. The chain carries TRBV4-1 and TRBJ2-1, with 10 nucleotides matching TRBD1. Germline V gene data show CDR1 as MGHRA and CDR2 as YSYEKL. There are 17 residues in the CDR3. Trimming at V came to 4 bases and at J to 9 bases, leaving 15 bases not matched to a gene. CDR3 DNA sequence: TGCGCCAGCAGCCCCCCGCCGACAGGGGGCCGGAGGGGTGAGCAGTTCTTC. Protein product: CASSPPPTGGRRGEQFF.

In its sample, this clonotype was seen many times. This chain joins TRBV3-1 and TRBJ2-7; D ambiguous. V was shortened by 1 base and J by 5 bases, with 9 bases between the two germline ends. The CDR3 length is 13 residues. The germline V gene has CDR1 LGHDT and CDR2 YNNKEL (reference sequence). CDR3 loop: CASSQGSFDEQYF. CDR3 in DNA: TGTGCCAGCAGCCAAGGGAGTTTCGACGAGCAGTACTTC.

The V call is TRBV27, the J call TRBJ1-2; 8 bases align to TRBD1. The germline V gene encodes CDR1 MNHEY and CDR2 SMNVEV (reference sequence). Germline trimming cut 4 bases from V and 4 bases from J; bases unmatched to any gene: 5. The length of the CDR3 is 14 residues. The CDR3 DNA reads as TGTGCCAGCAGTTCCATAGACAGGGGCTATGGCTACACCTTC. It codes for CASSSIDRGYGYTF.

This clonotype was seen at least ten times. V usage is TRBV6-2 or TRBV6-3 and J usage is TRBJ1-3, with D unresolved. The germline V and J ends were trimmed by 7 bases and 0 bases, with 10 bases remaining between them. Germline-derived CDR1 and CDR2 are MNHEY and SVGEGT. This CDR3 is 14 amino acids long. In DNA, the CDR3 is TGTGCCAGCATCCGGGCCAGCTCTGGAAACACCATATATTTT. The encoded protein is CASIRASSGNTIYF.